The 32 T cell receptor beta chains given below trace back to one sample, sequenced in a study of neoadjuvant anti-PD-1 for oral cavity cancer. Using immunoSEQ multiplex PCR, the repertoire was profiled, and TCRdb retains in-frame clones only, with some absent. This table holds about 72,000 clones, approximately 82% found once. The sequenced sample was PBMCs, obtained before nivolumab (anti-PD-1) treatment. These receptors were taken from a person between 40 and 80 years old with oral cavity squamous cell carcinoma.

This chain links TRBV7-9 with TRBJ1-1; TRBD1 matches 7 bases. Trimming removed 4 bases from V and 4 bases from J; junction bases left unmatched: 9. In germline, CDR1 is SEHNR, CDR2 FQNEAQ (reference sequence). There are 15 residues in the CDR3. The CDR3 spells CASSSWTGSATEAFF. CDR3 DNA sequence: TGTGCCAGCAGCTCGTGGACAGGTTCTGCCACTGAAGCTTTCTTT.

This chain joins TRBV7-2 and TRBJ2-3; D is undetermined. This CDR3 has 14 amino acids. Trimming shortened V by 3 bases and J by 2 bases, and 9 bases separated the two germline ends. Germline V gene sequence: CDR1 SGHTA, CDR2 FQGNSA. The CDR3 reads CASSLRQHTDTQYF. The CDR3 coding sequence is TGTGCCAGCAGCTTGCGGCAGCACACAGATACGCAGTATTTT.

This chain uses TRBV29-1 with TRBJ1-1; possibly TRBD1 for D (5 bases). This CDR3 spans 14 amino acids. V shed 5 bases and J shed 6 bases, with 19 bases lying between them. From germline, CDR1 is SQVTM and CDR2 ANQGSEA. The CDR3: CSVWTPRLGSEAFF. CDR3 bases: TGCAGCGTTTGGACACCTCGTTTGGGGTCTGAAGCTTTCTTT. The full variable domain, rest sourced from reference TRBV29-1 and TRBJ1-1, is SAVISQKPSRDICQRGTSLTIQCQVDSQVTMMFWYRQQPGQSLTLIATANQGSEATYESGFVIDKFPISRPNLTFSTLTVSNMSPEDSSIYLCSVWTPRLGSEAFFGQGTRLTVV.

This chain links TRBV11-2 with TRBJ2-1; 12 bases match TRBD2. This CDR3 contains 15 residues. CDR1 and CDR2 (germline): SGHAT, FQNNGV. V trimming: 3 bases; J trimming: 6 bases; junction bases outside the gene matches: 3. CDR3 DNA sequence: TGTGCCAGCAGCTTGCTAGCGGGAGGGATCAATGAGCAGTTCTTC. Translation gives CASSLLAGGINEQFF.

This clone was seen a few times. The CDR3 DNA sequence: TGCGCCAGCAGCCAAGTTGATCTAGGACTTGGGACCGGGGAGCTGTTTTTT. Translation gives CASSQVDLGLGTGELFF. The rearrangement links TRBV4-1 to TRBJ2-2; maybe TRBD2 (5 bases). Per the germline V gene, CDR1 is MGHRA and CDR2 is YSYEKL. The germline V and J ends were trimmed by 1 base and 5 bases, with 17 bases remaining between them. CDR3 size: 17 residues.

The J gene is TRBJ2-2, the V gene TRBV5-1; D may be TRBD1 (6 bases). Trimming removed 5 bases from V and 2 bases from J, with 13 bases in between. Germline V gives CDR1 SGHRS, CDR2 YFSETQ. This CDR3 has 15 amino acids. CDR3 nucleotides: TGCGCCAGCAGAACCTGGGACATTAACACCGGGGAGCTGTTTTTT. Translation gives CASRTWDINTGELFF.

This chain connects TRBV6-1 to TRBJ1-1; D gene unclear. From germline, CDR1 is MNHNS and CDR2 SASEGT. There are 12 residues in the CDR3. Between the trimmed V and J ends, which lost 4 bases and 1 base, there was a span of 4 bases. The CDR3 reads CASSGGNTEAFF. The CDR3 nucleotides are TGTGCCAGCAGTGGGGGGAACACTGAAGCTTTCTTT.

As DNA, the CDR3 is TGTGCCAGCAGCCCGGTAGCTAGCAATCAGCCCCAGCATTTT. This gives the protein CASSPVASNQPQHF. The chain joins TRBV7-2 to TRBJ1-5; D not certain. Germline CDR1 is SGHTA and CDR2 is FQGNSA. The CDR3 extends over 14 amino acids. V was cut by 5 bases and J by 0 bases, with 8 bases left in between. The full variable domain, in which reference TRBV7-2 and TRBJ1-5 provide the parts outside the CDR3, is GAGVSQSPSNKVTEKGKDVELRCDPISGHTALYWYRQSLGQGLEFLIYFQGNSAPDKSGLPSDRFSAERTGGSVSTLTIQRTQQEDSAVYLCASSPVASNQPQHFGDGTRLSIL.

Notes on this clone: The same CDR3 arises from other DNA sequences in this sample as well. This rearrangement joins TRBV27 to TRBJ1-1; D remains unclear. Trimming took off 1 base at V and 1 base at J, with 4 bases between the two ends. The CDR3 extends over 13 amino acids. CDR1 is MNHEY and CDR2 is SMNVEV in the germline V gene (reference sequence). The CDR3 reads CASSLLRNTEAFF. CDR3 sequence (DNA): TGTGCCAGCAGTTTATTAAGGAACACTGAAGCTTTCTTT.

The J gene is TRBJ1-2, the V gene TRBV11-2; tentatively, D is TRBD1 (6 bases). The V gene's germline CDR1 is SGHAT and CDR2 FQNNGV. This CDR3 comprises 13 residues. V was trimmed by 3 bases and J by 7 bases, leaving 12 bases between them. The CDR3 DNA sequence: TGTGCCAGCAGCTTGGGAGGGGGTGTTGGCTACACCTTC. This codes for CASSLGGGVGYTF.

The rearrangement links TRBV15 to TRBJ1-1; unclear D gene. CDR3 length: 14 amino acids. Germline V CDR1 and CDR2: LNHNV, YYDKDF (reference sequence). V dropped 2 bases and J dropped 5 bases, with 12 bases sitting between them. The CDR3 sequence is CATSRFGLGTEAFF. The CDR3 DNA sequence: TGTGCCACCAGCAGATTCGGGCTGGGAACTGAAGCTTTCTTT.

V gene TRBV6-5 combines with J gene TRBJ2-1; D gene uncertain. The CDR3 loop spans 12 amino acids. CDR1 and CDR2 from the germline V gene are MNHEY and SVGAGI. The V gene lost 2 bases and the J gene lost 9 bases, with 8 bases spanning the gap. The CDR3 here is CASSYQSGEQFF. The CDR3 region has the DNA TGTGCCAGCAGTTACCAATCGGGTGAGCAGTTCTTC.

This chain joins TRBV27 and TRBJ2-7; D ambiguous. This CDR3 is 14 amino acids long. Trimming removed 2 bases at V and 6 bases at J, with 14 bases between. Germline assignment: CDR1 MNHEY and CDR2 SMNVEV (reference sequence). CDR3 DNA sequence: TGTGCCAGCAGTTTAGGCGGACCCACCCTCGAGCAGTACTTC. It is translated as CASSLGGPTLEQYF.

The chain's CDR3 is CASSEGGQAQETQYF. As DNA, the CDR3 is TGTGCCAGCAGTGAAGGGGGACAGGCCCAGGAGACCCAGTACTTC. This chain connects TRBV2 to TRBJ2-5, with TRBD1 identical over 8 bases. The CDR3 runs 15 residues. CDR1 and CDR2 (germline): SNHLY, FYNNEI. V trimming: 1 base; J trimming: 5 bases; junction bases outside the gene matches: 6. Drawing the rest from reference TRBV2 and TRBJ2-5, the complete variable domain is EPEVTQTPSHQVTQMGQEVILRCVPISNHLYFYWYRQILGQKVEFLVSFYNNEISEKSEIFDDQFSVERPDGSNFTLKIRSTKLEDSAMYFCASSEGGQAQETQYFGPGTRLLVL.

This chain uses TRBV10-3 with TRBJ2-1, with TRBD2 as a possible D gene (5 bases). Trimming left V 4 bases short and J 8 bases short, with 15 bases between. The CDR3 length is 14 residues. Germline assignment: CDR1 ENHRY and CDR2 SYGVKD. CDR3 sequence: CAISAGTSAHEQFF. The CDR3 DNA follows: TGTGCCATCAGTGCGGGAACATCTGCCCATGAGCAGTTCTTC.

The CDR3 loop is CASSQTWGAEAFF. The CDR3 DNA reads TGCGCCAGCAGCCAAACATGGGGGGCTGAAGCTTTCTTT. The V gene is TRBV4-1, the J gene TRBJ1-1; possibly TRBD1 for D (5 bases). Between the trimmed V and J ends, which lost 2 bases and 6 bases, there was a span of 10 bases. There are 13 residues in the CDR3. Germline lookup yields CDR1 MGHRA and CDR2 YSYEKL.

The rearrangement links TRBV5-4 to TRBJ2-3; D ambiguous. Trimming pared 0 bases from V and 2 bases from J, leaving 7 bases between. This CDR3 has 14 amino acids. The V gene's germline CDR1 is SGHNT and CDR2 YYREEE (reference sequence). CDR3 sequence: CASSLGTYTDTQYF. The CDR3 DNA follows: TGTGCCAGCAGCTTGGGCACGTACACAGATACGCAGTATTTT.

The rearrangement joins TRBV2 to TRBJ2-2; 13 bases fit TRBD2. The CDR3 is 17 amino acids. Germline assignment: CDR1 SNHLY and CDR2 FYNNEI. The trim removed 6 bases at V and 2 bases at J, leaving 6 bases unmatched. The CDR3 DNA is TGTGCCAGCAGCGGGACTAGCGGGATGTTCAACACCGGGGAGCTGTTTTTT. It translates to CASSGTSGMFNTGELFF.

This clone was seen a few times. This chain joins TRBV29-1 and TRBJ2-7; 7 nucleotides align to TRBD1. V lost 5 bases to trimming and J lost 2 bases; unmatched junction nucleotides: 3. The CDR3 has 12 amino acids. Germline V CDR1 and CDR2: SQVTM, ANQGSEA. In DNA form, the CDR3 reads TGCAGCGTTCGGGACAGTGCCTACGAGCAGTACTTC. It encodes CSVRDSAYEQYF.

This rearrangement joins TRBV5-1 to TRBJ1-1, with 7 nucleotides matching TRBD1. Losses at the gene ends were 3 bases for V and 5 bases for J; bases not matched to a gene: 7. The CDR3 is 14 residues long. Germline V gene data show CDR1 as SGHRS and CDR2 as YFSETQ. CDR3 in amino acids: CASSSRQGETEAFF. The CDR3 region has the DNA TGCGCCAGCAGCTCCAGACAGGGTGAAACTGAAGCTTTCTTT.

CDR3 sequence reads: CAWSVGGSGNTIYF. The DNA for the CDR3 is TGTGCCTGGAGTGTGGGGGGCTCTGGAAACACCATATATTTT. The gene calls are TRBV30 and TRBJ1-3, with D perhaps TRBD1 (5 bases). Germline V gene sequence: CDR1 GTSNPN, CDR2 SVGIG (reference sequence). This CDR3 region has 14 residues. V was cut by 0 bases and J by 0 bases, with 6 bases left in between.

The J gene is TRBJ2-1, the V gene TRBV2, with 7 bases matching TRBD1. Looked up from germline, CDR1 is SNHLY and CDR2 is FYNNEI. V lost 6 bases and J lost 0; bases outside the gene matches: 5. There are 15 residues in the CDR3. DNA for the CDR3: TGTGCCAGCAGCAAATACAGGGGCTCCTACAATGAGCAGTTCTTC. Protein: CASSKYRGSYNEQFF.

The DNA of the CDR3 is TGCGCCAGCAACGACAGACCCCTTGAAGAGCAGTACTTC. The encoded protein is CASNDRPLEEQYF. The genes are TRBV10-1 and TRBJ2-7, with a tentative D call TRBD1 (5 bases). V lost 7 bases, J lost 7 bases, and 17 bases lay in between. Germline values: CDR1 WNHNN, CDR2 SYGVQD (reference sequence). The CDR3 spans 13 residues.

This sequence joins TRBV7-6 and TRBJ1-2; 7 nucleotides align to TRBD1. Germline V gives CDR1 SGHVS, CDR2 FNYEAQ. CDR3 length: 13 amino acids. The ends lost 4 bases at V and 6 bases at J; junction bases unmatched: 5. The CDR3 DNA reads TGTGCCAGCAGCTCGGGACAGCGCCATGGCTACACCTTC. Protein: CASSSGQRHGYTF.

The chain joins TRBV10-3 to TRBJ1-6; no firm D call. Germline values: CDR1 ENHRY, CDR2 SYGVKD. The CDR3 runs to 11 residues. The V and J ends lost 3 bases and 7 bases respectively, with 1 base between them. The DNA of the CDR3 is TGTGCCATCAGTGACAATTCACCCCTCCACTTT. Residues: CAISDNSPLHF.

The chain is built from TRBV6-5 and TRBJ1-4; a weak D match, TRBD1 (6 bases). Germline V lookup: CDR1 MNHEY, CDR2 SVGAGI. Between the trimmed V and J ends, which lost 2 bases and 8 bases, there was a span of 18 bases. The CDR3 is 16 residues long. CDR3 bases: TGTGCCAGCAGTTACATCGTTTTCACAGGGCGGGAAAAACTGTTTTTT. Its protein is CASSYIVFTGREKLFF.

The rearrangement links TRBV6-5 to TRBJ2-7; 9 nucleotides agree with TRBD1. V lost 9 bases to trimming and J lost 4 bases; unmatched junction nucleotides: 7. The V gene's germline CDR1 is MNHEY and CDR2 SVGAGI. This CDR3 comprises 13 residues. The CDR3 loop reads CASSRDRVYEQYF. CDR3 DNA: TGTGCCAGTTCCCGGGACAGGGTTTACGAGCAGTACTTC.

The rearrangement joins TRBV6-5 to TRBJ1-1; a weak D match, TRBD1 (6 bases). This CDR3 region has 12 residues. Trimming took off 9 bases at V and 3 bases at J, with 11 bases between the two ends. Looked up from germline, CDR1 is MNHEY and CDR2 is SVGAGI. The CDR3 loop reads CASTGLYTEAFF. The CDR3 nucleotides read TGTGCCAGTACAGGGTTGTACACTGAAGCTTTCTTT.

This chain joins TRBV5-1 and TRBJ2-1; 8 nucleotides line up with TRBD2. With 3 bases clipped from V and 8 bases from J, the junction kept 7 bases outside the gene matches. The CDR3 length is 14 residues. The V gene's germline CDR1 is SGHRS and CDR2 YFSETQ. In DNA form, the CDR3 reads TGCGCCAGCAGCTCGTCTTCCGGGGGGGATGAGCAGTTCTTC. Encoded protein: CASSSSSGGDEQFF.

V gene TRBV14 combines with J gene TRBJ2-3, with D unresolved. Germline V gene data show CDR1 as SGHDN and CDR2 as FVKESK. The CDR3 covers 13 residues. V lost 2 bases, J lost 9 bases, and 12 bases lay in between. The CDR3 DNA follows: TGTGCCAGCAGCCAACAAAACACAGCCACGCAGTATTTT. This translates into CASSQQNTATQYF. Combining the CDR3 with reference TRBV14 and TRBJ2-3 gives the whole variable domain EAGVTQFPSHSVIEKGQTVTLRCDPISGHDNLYWYRRVMGKEIKFLLHFVKESKQDESGMPNNRFLAERTGGTYSTLKVQPAELEDSGVYFCASSQQNTATQYFGPGTRLTVL.

This chain connects TRBV19 to TRBJ2-2; TRBD1 matches 7 bases. CDR1 is LNHDA and CDR2 is SQIVND in the germline V gene (reference sequence). The CDR3 consists of 15 residues. J gave up 1 base and V 10 bases, and 9 bases lay outside the gene matches. This chain's CDR3 is CATYNRDRNTGELFF. DNA for the CDR3: TGTGCCACGTACAACCGGGACAGGAACACCGGGGAGCTGTTTTTT.

The chain joins TRBV27 to TRBJ2-1; unclear D gene. Germline values: CDR1 MNHEY, CDR2 SMNVEV (reference sequence). The V end was cut by 5 bases, the J end by 0 bases, with 11 bases between. The CDR3 spans 15 residues. The chain's CDR3 is CASSMRASSYNEQFF. DNA of the CDR3: TGTGCCAGCAGTATGCGAGCTAGCTCCTACAATGAGCAGTTCTTC.